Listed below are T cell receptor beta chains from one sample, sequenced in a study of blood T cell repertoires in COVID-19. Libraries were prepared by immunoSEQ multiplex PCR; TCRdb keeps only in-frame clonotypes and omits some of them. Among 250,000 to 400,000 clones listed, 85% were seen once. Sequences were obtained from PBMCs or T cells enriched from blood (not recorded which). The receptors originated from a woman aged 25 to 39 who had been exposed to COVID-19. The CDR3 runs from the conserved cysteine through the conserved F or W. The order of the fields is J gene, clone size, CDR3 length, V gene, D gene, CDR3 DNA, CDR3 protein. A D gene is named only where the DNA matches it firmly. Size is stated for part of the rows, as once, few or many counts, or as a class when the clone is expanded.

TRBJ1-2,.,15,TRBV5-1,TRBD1,TGCGCCAGCAGCCCGGACAGGGCAGTCAACTATGGCTACACCTTC,CASSPDRAVNYGYTF
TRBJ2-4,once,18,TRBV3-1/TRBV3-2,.,TGTGCCAGCAGCCAACTAACAACAGGATTCCTAGCCAAAAACATTCAGTACTTC,CASSQLTTGFLAKNIQYF
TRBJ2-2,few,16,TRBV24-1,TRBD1,TGTGCCACCAGTGATCCGGGACAGGGGTTCTCCGGGGAGCTGTTTTTT,CATSDPGQGFSGELFF
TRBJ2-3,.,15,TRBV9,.,TGTGCCAGCAGCTACCAGGGTTTTCTCACAGATACGCAGTATTTT,CASSYQGFLTDTQYF
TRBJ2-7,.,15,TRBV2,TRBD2,TGTGCCAGCGACGAACTAGCGGGTCATTCCTACGAGCAGTACTTC,CASDELAGHSYEQYF
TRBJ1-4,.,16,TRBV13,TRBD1,TGTGCCAGCAGCTTATTGCTGGGCAGGGGGAATGAAAAACTGTTTTTT,CASSLLLGRGNEKLFF
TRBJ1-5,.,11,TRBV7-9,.,TGTGCCAGCAGCTCTGGGAGGGCCCAGCATTTT,CASSSGRAQHF
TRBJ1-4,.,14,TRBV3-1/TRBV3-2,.,TGTGCCAGCAGCCAAGAGGCGGCTAATGAAAAACTGTTTTTT,CASSQEAANEKLFF
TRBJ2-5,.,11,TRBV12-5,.,TGTGCTAGTGGTTTTCATGAGACCCAGTACTTC,CASGFHETQYF
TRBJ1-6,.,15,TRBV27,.,TGTGCCAGCAGTTATGGCGCGGGGTCCAATTCACCCCTCCACTTT,CASSYGAGSNSPLHF
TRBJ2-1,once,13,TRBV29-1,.,TGCAGAGACGGGGGGCCCCTCTACAATGAGCAGTTCTTC,CRDGGPLYNEQFF
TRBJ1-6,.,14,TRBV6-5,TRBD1,TGTGCCAGCAGTCGACAGGGTCGTGGTTCACCCCTCCACTTT,CASSRQGRGSPLHF
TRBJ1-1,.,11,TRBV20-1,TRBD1,TGCAGTGCTACAGGGGGCACTGAAGCTTTCTTT,CSATGGTEAFF
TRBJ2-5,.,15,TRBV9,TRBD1,TGTGCCAGCAGCGTAGATGGGACAGTACAAGAGACCCAGTACTTC,CASSVDGTVQETQYF
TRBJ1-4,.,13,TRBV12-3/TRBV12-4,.,TGTGCCAGCAGTCAGGGGACTAATGAAAAACTGTTTTTT,CASSQGTNEKLFF
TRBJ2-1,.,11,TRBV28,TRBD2,TGTGCCAGCAGCGGACTAGCCTCGCAGTTCTTC,CASSGLASQFF
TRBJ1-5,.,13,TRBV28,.,TGTGCCAGCAGTCCGCCTATAAATCAGCCCCAGCATTTT,CASSPPINQPQHF
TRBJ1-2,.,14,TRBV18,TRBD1,TGTGCCAGCTCCCTTGGGACAGGGGGCAATGGCTACACCTTC,CASSLGTGGNGYTF
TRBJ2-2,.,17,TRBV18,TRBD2,TGTGCCAGCTCAAGACTAGCGGGAGTTAGGAACACCGGGGAGCTGTTTTTT,CASSRLAGVRNTGELFF
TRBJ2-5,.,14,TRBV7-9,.,TGTGCCAGCAGCTCCACGACGGCCTTTGGGCTCCAGTACTTC,CASSSTTAFGLQYF
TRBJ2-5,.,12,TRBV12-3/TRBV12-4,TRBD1,TGTGCCAGCAGCTTACAGGGGGCAGAAAGAAACTTC,CASSLQGAERNF
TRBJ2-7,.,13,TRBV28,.,TGTGCCAGCAGTTTGGAGAGATCCTACGAGCAGTACTTC,CASSLERSYEQYF
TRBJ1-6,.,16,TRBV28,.,TGTGCCAGCAACCCCCGTCGACCAGGTGCAAATTCACCCCTCCACTTT,CASNPRRPGANSPLHF
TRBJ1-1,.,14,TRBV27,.,TGTGCCAGCAGTCTAAAGGGGGGGTACACTGAAGCTTTCTTT,CASSLKGGYTEAFF
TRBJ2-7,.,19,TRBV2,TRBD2,TGTGCCAGCAGTCCTGATACACTAGCGGGAGGAGTTAAGAGCTACGAGCAGTACTTC,CASSPDTLAGGVKSYEQYF
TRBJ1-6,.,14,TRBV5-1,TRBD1,TGCGCCAGCAGCAACCGACAGGGAGCTTCACCCCTCCACTTT,CASSNRQGASPLHF
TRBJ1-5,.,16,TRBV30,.,TGTGCCTGGAGTGCAGGTGACAGACTTAGCAATCAGCCCCAGCATTTT,CAWSAGDRLSNQPQHF
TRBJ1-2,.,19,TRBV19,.,TGTGCCAGTAGTATCCCCCCTTTAACCGGGACACCCTCTAAAGCAGGCTACACCTTC,CASSIPPLTGTPSKAGYTF
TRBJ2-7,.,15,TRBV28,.,TGTGCCAGCAGACTACAGGGTATGTTGTCCTACGAGCAGTACTTC,CASRLQGMLSYEQYF
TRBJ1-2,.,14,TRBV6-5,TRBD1,TGTGCCAGCAGTCCCGGACAGGCCAGGAGGGGCTACACCTTC,CASSPGQARRGYTF
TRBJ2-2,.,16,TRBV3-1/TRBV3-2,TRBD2,TGTGCCAGCCCCTATGAGGGGCGGGAGAATCCCGGGGAGCTGTTTTTT,CASPYEGRENPGELFF
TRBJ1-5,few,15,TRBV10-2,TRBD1,TGCGCCAGCAGGATGGACAGGGACAAATACCAGCCCCAGCATTTT,CASRMDRDKYQPQHF
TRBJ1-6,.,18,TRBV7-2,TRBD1,TGTGCCAGCAGCACCCCGACAGGGAGGAGCTCCTATAATTCACCCCTCCACTTT,CASSTPTGRSSYNSPLHF
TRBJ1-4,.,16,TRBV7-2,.,TGTGCCAGCAGCTCCGCCGCCGGGACATCGAATGAAAAACTGTTTTTT,CASSSAAGTSNEKLFF
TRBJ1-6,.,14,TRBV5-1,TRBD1,TGCGCCAGCAGCTCGGGACAGGGGAATTCACCCCTCCACTTT,CASSSGQGNSPLHF